The T cell receptor beta chain under discussion was sequenced for a study of brain T cells in children with intractable seizures. Using immunoSEQ multiplex PCR, the repertoire was profiled, and TCRdb retains in-frame clones only, with some absent. Among about 340,000 clones listed, nearly 95% were seen once. V lost 1 base and J lost 1; bases outside the gene matches: 8. From germline, CDR1 is MGHRA and CDR2 YSYEKL. This CDR3 comprises 18 residues. Indicated time point: blood from clinic visit 5 months post-surgery; TSC patient then seizure free. The TCR sequence derives from a boy younger than two with tuberous sclerosis and intractable seizures. Here the sequenced sample was peripheral blood, taken about 5 months after surgery. The chain carries TRBV4-1 and TRBJ2-7; 12 bases map to TRBD2. For the CDR3, the DNA is TGCGCCAGCAGCCAAGGACTAGCGGGAGTCTTAGAGTCCTACGAGCAGTACTTC. Its translation: CASSQGLAGVLESYEQYF.